The clone carrying this T cell receptor beta chain was observed a handful of times. A read error may account for a junction end that differs from germline. Symptom resolution, clearance, or two negative PCRs marked the recovered donors of Cohort 3. The sample comes from a study of blood T cell repertoires in COVID-19. Study summary: Material from acute and convalescent COVID-19 was sourced from the United States, Italy and Spain. T cells, B-cell-depleted T cells, or PBMCs provided the cDNA or gDNA that served as material.

Germline CDR1 is SSHAT and CDR2 is FNYEAQ (reference sequence). This CDR3 region has 15 residues. Authors' processing steps: Estimation of nucleated cell counts relied on the amplification of reference gene primers. Profiled with immunoSEQ multiplex PCR; TCRdb holds only in-frame clones, not every one. V and J calls and clone size are as listed in that table; D and trimming were resolved from the DNA. Among fewer than 600,000 clones, around nine tenths were seen once, and the ten largest hold less than 2%. The chain employs TRBV7-7 and TRBJ2-2, with 8 bases lining up with TRBD1. Sequenced material: PBMCs or T cells enriched from blood (not recorded which). This clonotype was sampled from a woman aged 40 to 50 who had recovered from COVID-19. The CDR3 region is CASSPDRGNTGELFF. The CDR3 region has the DNA TGTGCTAGCAGCCCTGACAGGGGGAACACCGGGGAGCTGTTTTTT.